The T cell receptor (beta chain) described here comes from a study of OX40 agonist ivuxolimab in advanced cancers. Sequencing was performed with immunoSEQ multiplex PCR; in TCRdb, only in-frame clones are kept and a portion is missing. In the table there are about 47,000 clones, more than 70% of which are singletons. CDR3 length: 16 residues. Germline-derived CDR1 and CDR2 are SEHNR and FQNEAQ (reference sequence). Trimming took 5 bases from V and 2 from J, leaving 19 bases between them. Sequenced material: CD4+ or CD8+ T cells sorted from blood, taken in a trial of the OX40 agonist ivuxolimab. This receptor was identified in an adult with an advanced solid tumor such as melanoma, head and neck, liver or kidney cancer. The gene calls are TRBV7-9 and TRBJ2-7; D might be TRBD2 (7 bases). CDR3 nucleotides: TGTGCCAGCAGCCCCTCGAGGGGGGGACTTGCCTACGAGCAGTACTTC. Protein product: CASSPSRGGLAYEQYF.